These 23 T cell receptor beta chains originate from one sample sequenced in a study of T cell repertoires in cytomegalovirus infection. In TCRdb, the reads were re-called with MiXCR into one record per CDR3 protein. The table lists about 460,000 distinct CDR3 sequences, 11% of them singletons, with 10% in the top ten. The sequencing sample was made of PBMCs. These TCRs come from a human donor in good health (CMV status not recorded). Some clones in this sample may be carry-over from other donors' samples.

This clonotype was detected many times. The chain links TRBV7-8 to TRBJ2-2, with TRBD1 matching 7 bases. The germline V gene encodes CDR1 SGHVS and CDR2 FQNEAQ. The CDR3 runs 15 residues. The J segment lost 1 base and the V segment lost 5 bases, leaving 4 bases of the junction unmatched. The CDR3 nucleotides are TGTGCCAGCAGCCCCGACAGGGTGAACACCGGGGAGCTGTTTTTT. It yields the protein CASSPDRVNTGELFF.

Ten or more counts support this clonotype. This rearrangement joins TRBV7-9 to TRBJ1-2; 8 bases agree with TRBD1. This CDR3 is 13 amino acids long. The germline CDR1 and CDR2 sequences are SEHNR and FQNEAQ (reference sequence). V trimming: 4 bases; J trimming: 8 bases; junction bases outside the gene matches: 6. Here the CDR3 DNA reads TGTGCCAGCAGCTCCTGGACAGGGTCCGGCTACACCTTC. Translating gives CASSSWTGSGYTF.

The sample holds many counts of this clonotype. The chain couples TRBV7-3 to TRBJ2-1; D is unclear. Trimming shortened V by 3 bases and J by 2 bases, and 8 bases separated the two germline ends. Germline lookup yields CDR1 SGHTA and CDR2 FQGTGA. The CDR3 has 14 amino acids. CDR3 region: CASSLGYAYNEQFF. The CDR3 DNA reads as TGTGCCAGCAGCTTGGGCTACGCCTACAATGAGCAGTTCTTC.

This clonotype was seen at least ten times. The CDR3 DNA is TGTGCCAGCACCAAGTACGAGCAGGTGAACACTGAAGCTTTCTTT. It codes for CASTKYEQVNTEAFF. The chain employs TRBV7-2 and TRBJ1-1; D is unresolved. Between the trimmed V and J ends, which lost 7 bases and 0 bases, there was a span of 15 bases. Germline V lookup: CDR1 SGHTA, CDR2 FQGNSA. The CDR3 length is 15 residues.

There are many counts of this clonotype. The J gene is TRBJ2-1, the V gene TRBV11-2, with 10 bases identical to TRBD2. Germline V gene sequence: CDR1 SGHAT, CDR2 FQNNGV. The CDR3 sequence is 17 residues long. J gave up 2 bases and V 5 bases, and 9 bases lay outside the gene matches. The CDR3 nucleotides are TGTGCCAGCAGCGCAATCTCCGGGACTAGCGCCTACAATGAGCAGTTCTTC. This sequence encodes CASSAISGTSAYNEQFF.

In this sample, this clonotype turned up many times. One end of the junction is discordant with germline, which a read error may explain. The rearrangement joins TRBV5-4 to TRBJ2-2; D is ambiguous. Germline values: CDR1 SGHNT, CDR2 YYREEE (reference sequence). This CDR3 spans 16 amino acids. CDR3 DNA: TGTGCCAGCAACTTGGAGCTGACCAAATGGGCCGGGGAGCTGTTTTTT. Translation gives CASNLELTKWAGELFF. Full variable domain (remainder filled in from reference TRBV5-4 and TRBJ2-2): ETGVTQSPTHLIKTRGQQVTLRCSSQSGHNTVSWYQQALGQGPQFIFQYYREEENGRGNFPPRFSGLQFPNYSSELNVNALELDDSALYLCASNLELTKWAGELFFGEGSRLTVL.

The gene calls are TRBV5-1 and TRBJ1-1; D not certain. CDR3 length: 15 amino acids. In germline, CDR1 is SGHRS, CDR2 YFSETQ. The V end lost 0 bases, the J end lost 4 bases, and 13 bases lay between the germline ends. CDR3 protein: CASSLAARSGTEAFF. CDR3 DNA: TGCGCCAGCAGCTTGGCCGCAAGAAGTGGCACTGAAGCTTTCTTT.

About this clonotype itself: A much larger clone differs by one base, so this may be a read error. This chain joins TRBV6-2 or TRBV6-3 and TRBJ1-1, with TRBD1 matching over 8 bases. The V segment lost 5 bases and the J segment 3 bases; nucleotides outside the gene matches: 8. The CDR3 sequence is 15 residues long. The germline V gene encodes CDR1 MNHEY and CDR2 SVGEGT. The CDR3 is CASSKETGADTEAFF. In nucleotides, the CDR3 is TGTGCCAGCAGTAAAGAGACAGGGGCCGACACTGAAGCTTTCTTT.

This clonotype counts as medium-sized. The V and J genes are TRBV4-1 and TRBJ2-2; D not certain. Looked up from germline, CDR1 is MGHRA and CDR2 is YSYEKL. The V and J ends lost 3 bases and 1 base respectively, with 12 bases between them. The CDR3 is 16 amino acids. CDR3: CASSHARDMNTGELFF. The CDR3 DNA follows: TGCGCCAGCAGCCATGCAAGGGATATGAACACCGGGGAGCTGTTTTTT.

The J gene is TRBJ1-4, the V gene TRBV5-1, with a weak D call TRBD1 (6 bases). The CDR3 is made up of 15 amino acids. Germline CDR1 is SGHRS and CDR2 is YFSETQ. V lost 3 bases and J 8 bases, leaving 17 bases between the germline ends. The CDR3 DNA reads TGCGCCAGCAGCTCTTGGGCAGGGGCGGAGGAAAAACTGTTTTTT. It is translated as CASSSWAGAEEKLFF.

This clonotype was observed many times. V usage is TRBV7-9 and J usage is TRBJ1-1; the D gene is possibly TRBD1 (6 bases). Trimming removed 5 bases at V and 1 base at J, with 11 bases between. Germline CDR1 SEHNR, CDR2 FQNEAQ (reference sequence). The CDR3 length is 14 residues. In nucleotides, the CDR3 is TGTGCCAGCAGCCTACAGGGAAGGAACACTGAAGCTTTCTTT. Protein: CASSLQGRNTEAFF.

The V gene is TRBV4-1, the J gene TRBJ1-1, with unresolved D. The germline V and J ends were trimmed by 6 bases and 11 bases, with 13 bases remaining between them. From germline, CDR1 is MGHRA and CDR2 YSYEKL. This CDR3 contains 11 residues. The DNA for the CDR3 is TGCGCCAGCAGTCGGAGGTTGGAGGCTTTCTTT. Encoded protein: CASSRRLEAFF.

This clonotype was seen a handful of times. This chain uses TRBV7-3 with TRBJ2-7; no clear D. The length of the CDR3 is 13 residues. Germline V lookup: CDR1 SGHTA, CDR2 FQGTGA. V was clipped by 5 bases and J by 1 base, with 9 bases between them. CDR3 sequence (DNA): TGTGCCAGCAGCCATCTTGGGTCCTACGAGCAGTACTTC. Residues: CASSHLGSYEQYF. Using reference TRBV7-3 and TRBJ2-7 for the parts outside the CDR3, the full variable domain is GAGVSQTPSNKVTEKGKYVELRCDPISGHTALYWYRQSLGQGPEFLIYFQGTGAADDSGLPNDRFFAVRPEGSVSTLKIQRTERGDSAVYLCASSHLGSYEQYFGPGTRLTVT.

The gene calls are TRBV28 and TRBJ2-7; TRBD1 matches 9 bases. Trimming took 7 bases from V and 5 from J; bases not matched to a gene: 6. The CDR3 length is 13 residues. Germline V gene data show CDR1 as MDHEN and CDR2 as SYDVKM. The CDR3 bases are TGTGCCAGCACCCGGGACAGGGAGGACGAGCAGTACTTC. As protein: CASTRDREDEQYF.

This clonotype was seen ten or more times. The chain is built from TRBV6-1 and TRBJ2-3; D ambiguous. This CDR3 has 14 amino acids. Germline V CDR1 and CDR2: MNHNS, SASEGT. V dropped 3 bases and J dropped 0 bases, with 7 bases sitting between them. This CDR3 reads CASSDSQSTDTQYF. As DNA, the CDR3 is TGTGCCAGCAGTGATTCTCAGAGCACAGATACGCAGTATTTT.

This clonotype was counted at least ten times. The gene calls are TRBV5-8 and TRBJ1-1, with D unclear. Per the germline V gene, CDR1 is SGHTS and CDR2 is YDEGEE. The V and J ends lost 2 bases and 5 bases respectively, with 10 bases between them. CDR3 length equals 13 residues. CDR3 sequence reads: CASSLRRVTEAFF. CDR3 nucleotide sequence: TGTGCCAGCAGCTTACGCCGGGTTACTGAAGCTTTCTTT.

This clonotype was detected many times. The CDR3 DNA sequence: TGTGCCAGCAGGGCTACAGGGAACTATGGCTACACCTTC. It specifies CASRATGNYGYTF. The chain has TRBV12-3 or TRBV12-4 and TRBJ1-2, with TRBD1 as a possible D gene (6 bases). Trimming took off 6 bases at V and 2 bases at J, with 10 bases between the two ends. This CDR3 region has 13 residues.

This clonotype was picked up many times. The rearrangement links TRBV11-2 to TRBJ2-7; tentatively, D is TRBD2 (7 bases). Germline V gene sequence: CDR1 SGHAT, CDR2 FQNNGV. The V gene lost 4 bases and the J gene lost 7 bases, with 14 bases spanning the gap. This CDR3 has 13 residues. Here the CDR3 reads CASSYGGPGEQYF. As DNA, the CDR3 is TGTGCCAGCAGCTACGGGGGGCCGGGAGAGCAGTACTTC.

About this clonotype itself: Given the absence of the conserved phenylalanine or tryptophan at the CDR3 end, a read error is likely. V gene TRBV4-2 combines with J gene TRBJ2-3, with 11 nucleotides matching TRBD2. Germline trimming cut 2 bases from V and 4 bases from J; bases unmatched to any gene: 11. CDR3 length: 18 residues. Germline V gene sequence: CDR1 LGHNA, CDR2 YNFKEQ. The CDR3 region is CASSQSGGTSGRADTQYS. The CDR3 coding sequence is TGTGCCAGCAGCCAATCGGGAGGGACTAGCGGACGAGCAGATACGCAGTATTCT.

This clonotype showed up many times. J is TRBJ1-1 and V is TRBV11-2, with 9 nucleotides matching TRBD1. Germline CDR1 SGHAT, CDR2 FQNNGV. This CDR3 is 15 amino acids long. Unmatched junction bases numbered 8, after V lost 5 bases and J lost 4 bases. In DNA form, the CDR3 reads TGTGCCAGCAGCCTACTGGGACAGGGTGGCACTGAAGCTTTCTTT. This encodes CASSLLGQGGTEAFF.

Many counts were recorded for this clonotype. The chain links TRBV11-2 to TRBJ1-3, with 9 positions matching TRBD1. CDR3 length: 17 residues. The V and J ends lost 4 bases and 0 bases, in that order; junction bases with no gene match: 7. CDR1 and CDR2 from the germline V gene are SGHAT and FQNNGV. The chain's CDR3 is CASSSSTGGLSGNTIYF. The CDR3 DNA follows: TGTGCCAGCAGCTCTTCGACAGGGGGACTCTCTGGAAACACCATATATTTT.

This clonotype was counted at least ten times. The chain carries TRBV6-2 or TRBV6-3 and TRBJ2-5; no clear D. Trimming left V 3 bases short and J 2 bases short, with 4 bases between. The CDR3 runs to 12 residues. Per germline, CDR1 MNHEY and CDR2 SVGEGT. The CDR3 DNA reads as TGTGCCAGCAGTTATCCTCAAGAGACCCAGTACTTC. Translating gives CASSYPQETQYF.

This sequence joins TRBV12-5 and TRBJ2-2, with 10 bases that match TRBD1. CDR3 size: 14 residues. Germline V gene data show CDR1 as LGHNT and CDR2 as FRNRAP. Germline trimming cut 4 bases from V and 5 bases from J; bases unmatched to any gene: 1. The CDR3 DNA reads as TGTGCTAGTGGTTCGGGACAGGGGACCGGGGAGCTGTTTTTT. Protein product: CASGSGQGTGELFF. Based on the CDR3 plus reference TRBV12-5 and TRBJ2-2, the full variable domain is DARVTQTPRHKVTEMGQEVTMRCQPILGHNTVFWYRQTMMQGLELLAYFRNRAPLDDSGMPKDRFSAEMPDATLATLKIQPSEPRDSAVYFCASGSGQGTGELFFGEGSRLTVL.